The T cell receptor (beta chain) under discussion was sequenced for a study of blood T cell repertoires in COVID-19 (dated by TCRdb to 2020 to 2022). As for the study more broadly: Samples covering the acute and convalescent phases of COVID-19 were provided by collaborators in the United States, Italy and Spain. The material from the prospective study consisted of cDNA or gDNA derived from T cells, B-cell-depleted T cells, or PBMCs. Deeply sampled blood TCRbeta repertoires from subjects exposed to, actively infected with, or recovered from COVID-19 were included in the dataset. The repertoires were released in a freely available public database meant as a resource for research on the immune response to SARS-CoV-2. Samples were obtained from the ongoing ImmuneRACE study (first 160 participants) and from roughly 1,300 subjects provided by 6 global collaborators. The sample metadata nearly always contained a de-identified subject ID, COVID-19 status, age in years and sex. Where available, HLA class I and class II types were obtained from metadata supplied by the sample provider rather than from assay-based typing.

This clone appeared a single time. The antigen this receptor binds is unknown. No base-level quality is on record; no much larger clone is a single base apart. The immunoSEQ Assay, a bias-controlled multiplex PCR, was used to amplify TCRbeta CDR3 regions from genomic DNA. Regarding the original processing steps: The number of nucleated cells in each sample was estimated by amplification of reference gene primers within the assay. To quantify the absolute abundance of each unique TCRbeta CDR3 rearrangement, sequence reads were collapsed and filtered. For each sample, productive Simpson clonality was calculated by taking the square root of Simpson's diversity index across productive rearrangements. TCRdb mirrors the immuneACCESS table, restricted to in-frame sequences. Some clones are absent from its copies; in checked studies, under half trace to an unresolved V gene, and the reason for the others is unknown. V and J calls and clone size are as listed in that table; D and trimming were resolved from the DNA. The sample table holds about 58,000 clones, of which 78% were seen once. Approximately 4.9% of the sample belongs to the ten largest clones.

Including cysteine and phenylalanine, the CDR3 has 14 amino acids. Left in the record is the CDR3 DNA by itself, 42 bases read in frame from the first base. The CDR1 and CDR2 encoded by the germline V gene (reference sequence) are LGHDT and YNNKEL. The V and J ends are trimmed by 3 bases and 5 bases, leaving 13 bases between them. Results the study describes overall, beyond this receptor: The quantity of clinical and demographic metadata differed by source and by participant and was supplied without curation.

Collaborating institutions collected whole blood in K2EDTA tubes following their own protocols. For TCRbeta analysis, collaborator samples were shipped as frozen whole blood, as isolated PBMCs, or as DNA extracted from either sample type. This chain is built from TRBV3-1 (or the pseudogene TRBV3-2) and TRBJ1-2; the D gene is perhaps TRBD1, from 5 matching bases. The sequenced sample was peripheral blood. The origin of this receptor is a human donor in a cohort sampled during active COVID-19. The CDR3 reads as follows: CASSHMGEGYGYTF. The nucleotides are TGTGCCAGCAGCCATATGGGGGAGGGGTATGGCTACACCTTC.